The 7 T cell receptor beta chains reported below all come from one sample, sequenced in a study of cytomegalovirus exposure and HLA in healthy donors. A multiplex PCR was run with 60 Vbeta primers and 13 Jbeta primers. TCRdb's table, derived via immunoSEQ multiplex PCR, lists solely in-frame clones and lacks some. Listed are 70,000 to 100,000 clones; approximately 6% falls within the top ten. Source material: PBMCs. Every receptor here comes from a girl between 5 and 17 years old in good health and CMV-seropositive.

The CDR3 nucleotides read TGCGCCAGCAGCTTGGCCATACTAGCGGGGGGAGACACAGATACGCAGTATTTT. The encoded protein is CASSLAILAGGDTDTQYF. The V call is TRBV5-1, the J call TRBJ2-3; 12 nucleotides agree with TRBD2. Unmatched junction bases numbered 7, after V lost 0 bases and J lost 2 bases. This CDR3 contains 18 residues. Germline assignment: CDR1 SGHRS and CDR2 YFSETQ.

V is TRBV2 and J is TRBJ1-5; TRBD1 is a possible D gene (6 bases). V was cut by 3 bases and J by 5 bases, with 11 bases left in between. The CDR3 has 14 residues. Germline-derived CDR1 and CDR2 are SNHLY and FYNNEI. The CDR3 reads CASSEQGRDQPQHF. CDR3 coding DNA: TGTGCCAGCAGTGAGCAGGGGCGCGATCAGCCCCAGCATTTT.

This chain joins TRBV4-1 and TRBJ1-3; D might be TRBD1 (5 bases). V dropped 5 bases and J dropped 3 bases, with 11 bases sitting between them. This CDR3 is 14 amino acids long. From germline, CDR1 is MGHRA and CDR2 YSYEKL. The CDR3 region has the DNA TGCGCCAGCAGCTCAGGGTTTAGTGGAAACACCATATATTTT. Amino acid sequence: CASSSGFSGNTIYF.

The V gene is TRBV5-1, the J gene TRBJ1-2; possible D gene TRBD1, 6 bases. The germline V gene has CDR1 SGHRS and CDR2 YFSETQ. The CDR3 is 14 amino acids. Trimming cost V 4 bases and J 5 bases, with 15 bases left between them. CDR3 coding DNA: TGCGCCAGCAGCAACTTGACAGGCGGATATGGCTACACCTTC. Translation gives CASSNLTGGYGYTF.

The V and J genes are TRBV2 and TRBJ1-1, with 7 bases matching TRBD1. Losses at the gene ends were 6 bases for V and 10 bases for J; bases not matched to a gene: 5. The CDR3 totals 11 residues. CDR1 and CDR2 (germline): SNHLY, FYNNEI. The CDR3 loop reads CASRAGTVAFF. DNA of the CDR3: TGTGCCAGCAGGGCCGGGACAGTAGCTTTCTTT.

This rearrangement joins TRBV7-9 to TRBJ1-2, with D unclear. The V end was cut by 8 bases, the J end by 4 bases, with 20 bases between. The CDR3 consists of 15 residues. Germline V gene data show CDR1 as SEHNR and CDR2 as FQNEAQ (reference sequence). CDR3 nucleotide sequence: TGTGCCAGCCTAGTCGACGCCGGGTCTCCCTATGGCTACACCTTC. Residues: CASLVDAGSPYGYTF.

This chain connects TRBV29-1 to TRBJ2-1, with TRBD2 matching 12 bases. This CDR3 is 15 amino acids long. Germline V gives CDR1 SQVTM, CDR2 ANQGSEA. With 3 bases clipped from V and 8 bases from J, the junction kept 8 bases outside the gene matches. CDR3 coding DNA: TGCAGCGTTGATAGTCTAGCGGGGGGGCTCGATGAGCAGTTCTTC. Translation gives CSVDSLAGGLDEQFF.